The subject of this entry is one T cell receptor beta chain. CDR1 and CDR2 from the germline V gene are LNHDA and SQIVND (reference sequence). The CDR3 has 13 residues. The ends were cut back, 9 bases at V and 7 bases at J, with 16 bases in the middle. These data come from a study of blood T cell repertoires in COVID-19. Across the study: PBMCs, B-cell-depleted T cells, or T cells were the source of the cDNA or gDNA that made up the material.

The authors' processing: Reference gene primer amplification in the assay estimated nucleated cell counts. Data came from immunoSEQ multiplex PCR; TCRdb stores just in-frame clones and leaves some out. That table supplies the V and J calls and clone size; D and trimming were determined from the DNA. The profile shows about 77,000 clones, over 85% of them singletons. The source of this sequence is a woman older than 75 with active or convalescent COVID-19. The genes are TRBV19 and TRBJ2-1, with a weak D call TRBD1 (6 bases). Specimen: peripheral blood. CDR3 sequence reads: CASSTGNVNEQFF. The CDR3 DNA reads as TGTGCCAGCTCAACAGGGAATGTGAATGAGCAGTTCTTC.